The sample holds one count of the clone carrying this T cell receptor beta chain. Compared with germline, one end of the junction differs, possibly owing to a read error. This entry is derived from a study of T cell responses to AZD1222 COVID-19 vaccine. The CDR3 covers 15 residues. In germline, CDR1 is MNHEY, CDR2 SVGEGT. Only in-frame clones appear in the TCRdb table, and some are missing; sequencing was by immunoSEQ multiplex PCR. The repertoire holds about 67,000 clones, 80% to 85% seen once, with 21% in the top ten. This receptor was identified in an adult in good health. This rearrangement joins TRBV6-2 or TRBV6-3 to TRBJ1-1; D perhaps matches TRBD1 (6 bases). Material: peripheral blood, obtained on day 0 of AZD1222 vaccination. The CDR3 DNA is TGTGCCTGCAGTTGGTCGATGGGGGCGATCACTGAAGCTTTCTTT. Protein product: CACSWSMGAITEAFF.